Each of the 14 T cell receptor beta chains below was sequenced from the same sample in a study of human CD8 memory T cell subsets (dated by TCRdb to the early 2020s). CCR7+ PD-1+ TIGIT+ early differentiated memory cells with dysfunctional, exhausted-like traits were defined as progenitor exhausted-like memory CD8+ T cells (TPEX). TCRdb shows the sequencer as NextSeq 550. A Human TCR Profiling Kit was used to prepare UMI-labeled 5' RACE TCRbeta libraries. TCRdb reprocessed the reads and assigns one entry to each CDR3 protein sequence, leaving out DNA. Per the sample table, the count is about 5,800 distinct CDR3 sequences. The ten largest clones represent less than 20% of the sample. Sequencing was performed on CD8+ T cells from PBMCs. All receptors come from a human donor in good health.

Considering frequency, this clonotype is medium-sized. The rearrangement uses TRBV5-4 and TRBJ1-1; TCRdb's assignment of TRBD1 cannot be checked, as there is no DNA. CDR3 length: 14 residues. Per the germline V gene, CDR1 is SGHNT and CDR2 is YYREEE (reference sequence). CDR3 in amino acids: CASSLHGAGTEAFF.

This clonotype shows up as medium-sized by frequency. The chain carries TRBV12-3 or TRBV12-4 and TRBJ1-3; the TCRdb call, TRBD1, lacks DNA for checking. This CDR3 has 14 amino acids. The CDR3 region is CASSGTALGNTIYF.

The V and J genes are TRBV20-1 and TRBJ2-1. Germline V gene sequence: CDR1 DFQATT, CDR2 SNEGSKA (reference sequence). The length of the CDR3 is 15 residues. The CDR3 sequence: CSARDNERPSPEQFF.

This chain joins TRBV19 and TRBJ2-2; TCRdb gives TRBD1 as the D gene, but with no DNA this cannot be confirmed. The CDR3 has 16 amino acids. Germline V gives CDR1 LNHDA, CDR2 SQIVND (reference sequence). This CDR3 is CASTISDRGFGGELFF.

The chain links TRBV5-1 to TRBJ2-5; absent DNA, TCRdb's TRBD1 call cannot be checked. Germline values: CDR1 SGHRS, CDR2 YFSETQ. The CDR3 length is 15 residues. The CDR3: CASSSWDSAQETQYF.

The chain employs TRBV5-1 and TRBJ2-1; absent DNA, TCRdb's TRBD1 call cannot be checked. The CDR3 is 16 amino acids. The germline V gene has CDR1 SGHRS and CDR2 YFSETQ. The chain's CDR3 is CASSFPRDTPSNEQFF. Full variable domain (missing parts from reference TRBV5-1 and TRBJ2-1): KAGVTQTPRYLIKTRGQQVTLSCSPISGHRSVSWYQQTPGQGLQFLFEYFSETQRNKGNFPGRFSGRQFSNSRSEMNVSTLELGDSALYLCASSFPRDTPSNEQFFGPGTRLTVL.

Measured by frequency, this clonotype is medium-sized. The chain recombines TRBV29-1 with TRBJ1-1; TCRdb proposes TRBD1, but this gene call is untestable without DNA. Germline CDR1 reads SQVTM; CDR2 reads ANQGSEA. This CDR3 is 17 amino acids long. The CDR3 is CSVQGGLPGRQITEAFF.

The J gene is TRBJ2-1, the V gene TRBV9; TCRdb calls TRBD2, which cannot be checked without DNA. Per the germline V gene, CDR1 is SGDLS and CDR2 is YYNGEE. The CDR3 is 14 residues long. The CDR3 region is CASSVDGRVDEQFF.

The rearrangement uses TRBV27 and TRBJ1-2. The germline V gene has CDR1 MNHEY and CDR2 SMNVEV (reference sequence). CDR3 length equals 15 residues. The CDR3 sequence: CASSLGYPANYGYTF.

V gene TRBV10-3 combines with J gene TRBJ2-7. The CDR3 totals 12 residues. Germline lookup yields CDR1 ENHRY and CDR2 SYGVKD. CDR3 sequence reads: CAISEVSYEQYF.

The rearrangement uses TRBV12-3 or TRBV12-4 and TRBJ2-2; no DNA is available, so the TRBD1 call from TCRdb remains unchecked. The CDR3 is 14 residues long. The CDR3 loop reads CASTLAGGPGELFF.

This clonotype is deemed medium-sized by its frequency. The gene calls are TRBV5-1 and TRBJ1-2. The CDR3 sequence is 13 residues long. Germline CDR1 reads SGHRS; CDR2 reads YFSETQ. The CDR3 is CASSFEGGNGYTF.

This clonotype registers medium-sized by frequency. The chain links TRBV2 to TRBJ2-3. CDR1 is SNHLY and CDR2 is FYNNEI in the germline V gene. The CDR3 loop spans 14 amino acids. The CDR3 reads CASSEGRGRDTQYF.

The gene calls are TRBV18 and TRBJ2-7. The length of the CDR3 is 16 residues. The germline CDR1 and CDR2 sequences are KGHSH and LQKENI. CDR3 region: CASSPPGWESSYEQYF.